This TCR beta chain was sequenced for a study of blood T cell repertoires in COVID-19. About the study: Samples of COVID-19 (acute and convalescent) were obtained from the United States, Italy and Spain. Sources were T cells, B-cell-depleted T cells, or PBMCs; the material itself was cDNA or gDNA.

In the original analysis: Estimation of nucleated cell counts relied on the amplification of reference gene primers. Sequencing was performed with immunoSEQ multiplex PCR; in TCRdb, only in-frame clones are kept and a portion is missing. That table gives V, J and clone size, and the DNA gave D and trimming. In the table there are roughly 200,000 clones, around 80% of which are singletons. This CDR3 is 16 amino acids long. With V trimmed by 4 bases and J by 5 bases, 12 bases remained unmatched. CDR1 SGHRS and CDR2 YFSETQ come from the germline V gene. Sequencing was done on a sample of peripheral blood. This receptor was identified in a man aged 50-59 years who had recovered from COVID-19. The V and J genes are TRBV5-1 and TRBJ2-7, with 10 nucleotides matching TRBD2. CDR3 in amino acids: CASSTGTSGTIHEQYF. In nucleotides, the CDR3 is TGCGCCAGCAGCACAGGAACTAGCGGGACCATCCACGAGCAGTACTTC.